These 9 T cell receptor beta chains originate from one sample sequenced in a study of T cell responses to AZD1222 COVID-19 vaccine. The protocol was immunoSEQ multiplex PCR, while the TCRdb copy is restricted to in-frame clones and leaves out a portion. This repertoire shows about 170,000 clones, 75% to 90% found once; its top ten account for about 6.9%. The specimen was peripheral blood, collected on day 0 of AZD1222 vaccination. These TCRs come from an adult in good health.

The rearrangement links TRBV5-1 to TRBJ1-1, with TRBD1 matching over 9 bases. This CDR3 is 14 amino acids long. V dropped 4 bases and J dropped 7; count of bases not matched to a gene: 8. Germline V gene data show CDR1 as SGHRS and CDR2 as YFSETQ. CDR3 protein: CASSVDGTGIEAFF. The CDR3 nucleotides read TGCGCCAGCAGCGTGGATGGGACAGGGATTGAAGCTTTCTTT.

CDR3 coding DNA: TGCAGTGCTAGTACCGGCATGGACGAGCAGTACGTC. This encodes CSASTGMDEQYV. This chain links TRBV20-1 with TRBJ2-7, with D unresolved. Between the trimmed V and J ends, which lost 3 bases and 5 bases, there was a span of 11 bases. The CDR3 has 12 residues. Germline lookup yields CDR1 DFQATT and CDR2 SNEGSKA (reference sequence).

This clone was recorded once. As DNA, the CDR3 is TGCGCCAGCAGCTTGGGCGTCGGGACAGTCCCCTACGAGCAGTACTTC. Translating it yields CASSLGVGTVPYEQYF. The V call is TRBV5-1, the J call TRBJ2-7; 7 bases line up with TRBD1. CDR1 SGHRS and CDR2 YFSETQ come from the germline V gene. CDR3 size: 16 residues. V was pared by 0 bases and J by 2 bases, with 8 bases of the junction left unmatched.

The J gene is TRBJ1-1, the V gene TRBV28; a weak D match, TRBD1 (5 bases). CDR3 length: 14 residues. Trimming left V 5 bases short and J 0 bases short, with 10 bases between. Looked up from germline, CDR1 is MDHEN and CDR2 is SYDVKM. The CDR3 region is CASSVRQMNTEAFF. CDR3 in DNA: TGTGCCAGCAGTGTTCGACAGATGAACACTGAAGCTTTCTTT.

J is TRBJ1-1 and V is TRBV19; D uncertain. Germline values: CDR1 LNHDA, CDR2 SQIVND (reference sequence). V was cut by 2 bases and J by 1 base, with 5 bases left in between. The CDR3 has 13 amino acids. The CDR3 nucleotides read TGTGCCAGTAGTATAAGGGCGAACACTGAAGCTTTCTTT. Translated: CASSIRANTEAFF.

The chain recombines TRBV4-2 with TRBJ1-1, with unresolved D. The CDR3 loop spans 13 amino acids. Germline V lookup: CDR1 LGHNA, CDR2 YNFKEQ. V lost 1 base, J lost 1 base, and 4 bases lay in between. This chain's CDR3 is CASSQGPNTEAFF. CDR3 coding DNA: TGTGCCAGCAGCCAAGGACCGAACACTGAAGCTTTCTTT.

The rearrangement uses TRBV27 and TRBJ2-2, with D possibly TRBD2 on 6 matching bases. CDR3 length: 15 residues. The germline CDR1 and CDR2 sequences are MNHEY and SMNVEV (reference sequence). V was pared by 4 bases and J by 5 bases, with 14 bases between. The CDR3 region has the DNA TGTGCCAGCAGTTCCGACTGGGAGGCGACCGGGGAGCTGTTTTTT. The encoded protein is CASSSDWEATGELFF.

J is TRBJ1-2 and V is TRBV6-5, with D perhaps matching TRBD1 (6 bases). Trimming took off 6 bases at V and 5 bases at J, with 7 bases between the two ends. The CDR3 is 11 amino acids. Germline assignment: CDR1 MNHEY and CDR2 SVGAGI. CDR3 DNA: TGTGCCAGCAGAACAGGGTATGGCTACACCTTC. Translating gives CASRTGYGYTF.

V gene TRBV19 combines with J gene TRBJ1-6; a weak D match, TRBD1 (6 bases). CDR1 and CDR2 (germline): LNHDA, SQIVND (reference sequence). V was shortened by 11 bases and J by 8 bases, with 16 bases between the two germline ends. This CDR3 has 13 residues. The CDR3 loop reads CASREGEYSPLHF. In DNA form, the CDR3 reads TGTGCCTCCAGAGAGGGGGAGTATTCACCCCTCCACTTT.